The next 14 T cell receptor beta chains were all read from a single sample in a study of shared clonotypes between healthy human individuals. Using immunoSEQ multiplex PCR, the repertoire was profiled, and TCRdb retains in-frame clones only, with some absent. The sample yields 850,000 to 1,200,000 clones, about 80% seen once. The sample consisted of memory CD4+ T cells sorted from blood. Regarding subset: CD45RA-negative fraction. The receptors derive from a man between 18 and 35 years old in good health.

The count of this clone is one. The chain combines TRBV14 with TRBJ2-7, with unresolved D. CDR3 size: 16 residues. V lost 0 bases and J 5 bases, leaving 17 bases between the germline ends. CDR1 is SGHDN and CDR2 is FVKESK in the germline V gene. The CDR3 region is CASSQEWWEGFHEQYF. In DNA, the CDR3 is TGTGCCAGCAGCCAAGAATGGTGGGAAGGATTTCACGAGCAGTACTTC. Looking up the rest from reference TRBV14 and TRBJ2-7 gives the full variable domain: EAGVTQFPSHSVIEKGQTVTLRCDPISGHDNLYWYRRVMGKEIKFLLHFVKESKQDESGMPNNRFLAERTGGTYSTLKVQPAELEDSGVYFCASSQEWWEGFHEQYFGPGTRLTVT.

V is TRBV28 and J is TRBJ1-5; D unresolved. Germline V gives CDR1 MDHEN, CDR2 SYDVKM. V was shortened by 5 bases and J by 0 bases, with 11 bases between the two germline ends. This CDR3 spans 15 amino acids. CDR3 loop: CASSPRTLSNQPQHF. The CDR3 coding sequence is TGTGCCAGCAGTCCAAGGACTCTTAGCAATCAGCCCCAGCATTTT. Looking up the rest from reference TRBV28 and TRBJ1-5 gives the full variable domain: DVKVTQSSRYLVKRTGEKVFLECVQDMDHENMFWYRQDPGLGLRLIYFSYDVKMKEKGDIPEGYSVSREKKERFSLILESASTNQTSMYLCASSPRTLSNQPQHFGDGTRLSIL.

A remark on this clone: This sequence is one base from a far larger clone and is likely a read error. The sample contains more than one DNA sequence encoding this CDR3. V and J are TRBV19 and TRBJ1-5; D ambiguous. Germline CDR1 LNHDA, CDR2 SQIVND (reference sequence). There are 13 residues in the CDR3. The germline V and J ends were trimmed by 8 bases and 4 bases, with 12 bases remaining between them. The CDR3 region is CASAPDGNQPQHF. The CDR3 DNA reads TGTGCCAGTGCCCCAGACGGTAATCAGCCCCAGCATTTT.

This sequence joins TRBV5-1 and TRBJ2-3, with 11 bases aligning to TRBD2. V dropped 6 bases and J dropped 1; count of bases not matched to a gene: 4. Germline V gene sequence: CDR1 SGHRS, CDR2 YFSETQ. The CDR3 runs 15 residues. The CDR3 DNA is TGCGCCAGCAACCCACTAGCGGGGGGCACAGATACGCAGTATTTT. This codes for CASNPLAGGTDTQYF.

The V gene is TRBV19, the J gene TRBJ2-2; D not certain. The germline CDR1 and CDR2 sequences are LNHDA and SQIVND (reference sequence). The CDR3 sequence is 12 residues long. With 7 bases removed from V and 1 base from J, the gap between germline ends came to 4 bases. This CDR3 reads CASNGNTGELFF. The CDR3 DNA sequence: TGTGCCAGTAATGGGAACACCGGGGAGCTGTTTTTT.

V and J are TRBV29-1 and TRBJ1-6; D call uncertain. The CDR3 is 13 amino acids. Germline values: CDR1 SQVTM, CDR2 ANQGSEA. Trimming removed 6 bases from V and 7 bases from J, with 13 bases in between. CDR3 amino acids: CSVSTDLNSPLHF. The CDR3 DNA reads TGCAGCGTCAGCACTGACTTGAATTCACCCCTCCACTTT.

The V and J genes are TRBV6-1 and TRBJ1-2, with a tentative D call TRBD1 (6 bases). This CDR3 has 14 residues. V lost 3 bases, J lost 5 bases, and 13 bases lay in between. The V gene's germline CDR1 is MNHNS and CDR2 SASEGT. CDR3 DNA sequence: TGTGCCAGCAGTGACACGGGTAGGGGGTATGGCTACACCTTC. Protein sequence: CASSDTGRGYGYTF.

This clone showed up just once. The V gene is TRBV30, the J gene TRBJ2-1; perhaps TRBD1 as D (5 bases). The germline CDR1 and CDR2 sequences are GTSNPN and SVGIG (reference sequence). The CDR3 spans 13 residues. V was trimmed by 8 bases and J by 0 bases, leaving 11 bases between them. The CDR3 here is CALGPGSYNEQFF. DNA of the CDR3: TGTGCCCTGGGGCCTGGCTCCTACAATGAGCAGTTCTTC.

The sample holds many counts of this clone. This rearrangement joins TRBV5-4 to TRBJ2-7, with D perhaps matching TRBD2 (6 bases). CDR3 length equals 15 residues. Trimming stripped 0 bases from V and 0 bases from J, with 10 bases between. Germline V lookup: CDR1 SGHNT, CDR2 YYREEE (reference sequence). CDR3 residues: CASSLEVAASYEQYF. CDR3 DNA: TGTGCCAGCAGCTTGGAGGTAGCGGCCTCCTACGAGCAGTACTTC. Full variable domain (missing parts from reference TRBV5-4 and TRBJ2-7): ETGVTQSPTHLIKTRGQQVTLRCSSQSGHNTVSWYQQALGQGPQFIFQYYREEENGRGNFPPRFSGLQFPNYSSELNVNALELDDSALYLCASSLEVAASYEQYFGPGTRLTVT.

The V and J genes are TRBV5-1 and TRBJ2-3; 7 bases align to TRBD2. Germline V gene data show CDR1 as SGHRS and CDR2 as YFSETQ. CDR3 length: 18 residues. The J segment lost 4 bases and the V segment lost 0 bases, leaving 14 bases of the junction unmatched. The CDR3 DNA is TGCGCCAGCAGCTTGGCCCGGGACTATCTTGACTCACCAGATACGCAGTATTTT. Translating gives CASSLARDYLDSPDTQYF.

Concerning this clone: The same CDR3 is also encoded by other DNA sequences in this sample. V and J are TRBV6-5 and TRBJ2-7, with TRBD1 matching 10 bases. V shed 2 bases, J shed 2 bases, and the junction held 3 bases outside the gene matches. CDR3 length: 15 amino acids. CDR1 is MNHEY, CDR2 SVGAGI, per germline. The CDR3 loop reads CASSYRDRGTYEQYF. DNA of the CDR3: TGTGCCAGCAGTTACCGGGACAGGGGTACCTACGAGCAGTACTTC.

The rearrangement uses TRBV27 and TRBJ1-3; 8 nucleotides match TRBD1. This CDR3 region has 18 residues. With 5 bases clipped from V and 0 bases from J, the junction kept 12 bases outside the gene matches. CDR1 MNHEY and CDR2 SMNVEV come from the germline V gene (reference sequence). CDR3 DNA: TGTGCCAGCAGTCCCAACCCGGGACAGGCTAGCTCTGGAAACACCATATATTTT. Residues: CASSPNPGQASSGNTIYF.

The rearrangement uses TRBV30 and TRBJ1-6; the D gene is possibly TRBD1 (5 bases). There are 15 residues in the CDR3. Trimming pared 4 bases from V and 1 base from J, leaving 11 bases between. Germline V gene data show CDR1 as GTSNPN and CDR2 as SVGIG (reference sequence). Here the CDR3 DNA reads TGTGCCTGGATGACGCAGGGATCCTATAATTCACCCCTCCACTTT. Amino acids: CAWMTQGSYNSPLHF.

The chain links TRBV15 to TRBJ1-2; D is ambiguous. V dropped 3 bases and J dropped 8 bases, with 10 bases sitting between them. CDR3 length: 12 residues. CDR1 is LNHNV and CDR2 is YYDKDF in the germline V gene (reference sequence). The CDR3 DNA follows: TGTGCCACCAGCAGTGGGCCAGGCGGCTACACCTTC. Its translation: CATSSGPGGYTF.